This paragraph covers one T cell receptor beta chain sequence. Data came from immunoSEQ multiplex PCR; TCRdb stores just in-frame clones and leaves some out. The sample consists of a few hundred thousand clones, more than 70% of them appearing once. This record comes from a study of blood T cell repertoires in COVID-19. Across the study: Nucleic acid was either cDNA or gDNA, and it came from T cells, B-cell-depleted T cells, or PBMCs.

The V and J ends lost 0 bases and 10 bases respectively, with 11 bases between them. The CDR3 contains 14 residues. Germline assignment: CDR1 SGHRS and CDR2 YFSETQ. This sequence originates from a man older than 75 with acute or convalescent COVID-19. The sequenced material came from peripheral blood. The chain is built from TRBV5-1 and TRBJ1-6; TRBD1 might be the D (6 bases). The CDR3 DNA is TGCGCCAGCAGCTTGGTGGCAGGGGAGTCACCCCTCCACTTT. It yields the protein CASSLVAGESPLHF.